Presented here are 7 T cell receptor beta chains from one specimen sequenced in a study of regulatory T cells in long-lasting Graves disease. Assembly of TCR beta libraries relied on iRepertoire HTBI primers together with Arm-PCR of CDR3 regions. One entry per CDR3 protein, called by TCRdb with MiXCR from the multiplex PCR reads. The sample records more than 450,000 distinct CDR3 sequences, 15% to 20% being singletons. The time point denotes: newly diagnosed GD, antithyroid drugs for less than 3 months. PBMCs were the source of the RNA used for TCR sequencing. These data also formed part of another study, on T cells in Graves' hyperthyroidism and ophthalmopathy.

Sequences were derived from peripheral blood mononuclear cells (PBMCs), sampled at new diagnosis, from a patient treated with antithyroid drugs. These receptors were obtained from a man aged 35 to 55 with Graves disease.

This clonotype showed up just a few times. The V call is TRBV6-1, the J call TRBJ2-2; D uncertain. CDR3 length: 13 amino acids. The germline V gene encodes CDR1 MNHNS and CDR2 SASEGT. Trimming pared 6 bases from V and 6 bases from J, leaving 11 bases between. The CDR3 coding sequence is TGTGCCAGCAGCCACTACAGTTCCGGGGAGCTGTTTTTT. This gives the protein CASSHYSSGELFF.

This clonotype was counted many times. This chain connects TRBV11-2 to TRBJ1-1; weak D call: TRBD1 (6 bases). V lost 1 base and J lost 7, with 13 bases in between. CDR3 length equals 14 residues. The V gene's germline CDR1 is SGHAT and CDR2 FQNNGV. CDR3 residues: CASSLASWGLEAFF. Here the CDR3 DNA reads TGTGCCAGCAGCTTAGCCTCGTGGGGGCTTGAAGCTTTCTTT.

In this sample, this clonotype turned up once. Given a much more abundant clone one base away, this may be a read error. The V call is TRBV11-3, the J call TRBJ2-5; 10 bases are a match to TRBD1. Germline V gene lookup returns CDR1 SGHNT and CDR2 YENEEA. The CDR3 totals 15 residues. The V gene end was trimmed by 6 bases and the J gene end by 9 bases; junction bases not matched to a gene: 13. This chain's CDR3 is CASSLGQGTGEAQYF. The CDR3 DNA sequence: TGTGCCAGCAGTCTTGGACAGGGGACAGGGGAGGCCCAGTACTTC.

For this clonotype: A read error may be the cause here, since a much bigger clone is one base away. The chain has TRBV20-1 and TRBJ2-1; 11 nucleotides align to TRBD2. V dropped 0 bases and J dropped 10; count of bases not matched to a gene: 2. Looked up from germline, CDR1 is DFQATT and CDR2 is SNEGSKA (reference sequence). CDR3 length equals 13 residues. Here the CDR3 DNA reads TGCAGTGCTAGAGAACTAGCGGGAGTCGAGCAGTTCTTC. Its translation is CSARELAGVEQFF.

The chain joins TRBV7-6 to TRBJ2-3, with 7 positions matching TRBD2. The V and J ends lost 4 bases and 5 bases, in that order; junction bases with no gene match: 12. The CDR3 has 16 amino acids. Germline CDR1 reads SGHVS; CDR2 reads FNYEAQ. CDR3 bases: TGTGCCAGCAGCTCACTGACTAGCAGGAAGGGAGATACGCAGTATTTT. It yields the protein CASSSLTSRKGDTQYF. Filled out from reference TRBV7-6 and TRBJ2-3, the complete variable domain reads GAGVSQSPRYKVTKRGQDVALRCDPISGHVSLYWYRQALGQGPEFLTYFNYEAQQDKSGLPNDRFSAERPEGSISTLTIQRTEQRDSAMYRCASSSLTSRKGDTQYFGPGTRLTVL.

This clonotype has more than one count but fewer than ten. CDR3 sequence (DNA): TGTGCCAGCAGTTTAAGGTCGGGGGAAAATTCACCCCTCCACTTT. Amino acids: CASSLRSGENSPLHF. The chain is built from TRBV27 and TRBJ1-6, with D perhaps TRBD1 (5 bases). Germline CDR1 is MNHEY and CDR2 is SMNVEV (reference sequence). The ends were cut back, 2 bases at V and 7 bases at J, with 12 bases in the middle. The CDR3 has 15 residues.

This clonotype was recorded at least ten times. The V and J genes are TRBV5-1 and TRBJ2-1; 8 nucleotides agree with TRBD2. The V gene's germline CDR1 is SGHRS and CDR2 YFSETQ. CDR3 size: 17 residues. Unmatched junction bases numbered 7, after V lost 0 bases and J lost 2 bases. CDR3 bases: TGCGCCAGCAGCTTGGCCGGCGCACTAGCGGCCTACAATGAGCAGTTCTTC. Amino acid sequence: CASSLAGALAAYNEQFF. Complete variable domain (other parts from reference TRBV5-1 and TRBJ2-1): KAGVTQTPRYLIKTRGQQVTLSCSPISGHRSVSWYQQTPGQGLQFLFEYFSETQRNKGNFPGRFSGRQFSNSRSEMNVSTLELGDSALYLCASSLAGALAAYNEQFFGPGTRLTVL.